This T cell receptor beta chain is from a study of blood T cells in healthy people across ages. Findings and limits, study-wide: In older individuals, TCR beta diversity per million T cells was lower, falling roughly linearly with age. It was held that diversity estimates obtained from one million T cells represented underestimates.

It was with a sample-barcoded 5' primer and a J-beta primer mix that a second PCR of about 6 to 12 cycles was run. TCRdb ran MiXCR on the 5' RACE reads and lists one entry per CDR3 protein. The sample contains 1.5 million to 2 million distinct CDR3 sequences, around 48% of which appear only once. This clonotype was detected only a few times. Its antigen remains unidentified. There were at least 5.5 micrograms of total RNA extracted from every sample. The receptor was isolated from a woman in her thirties or forties in good health. Sequences were obtained from blood.

CDR3 in DNA: TGTGCCAGCAGTGAAGGGGGGGCCCGACTGGCCTATGGCTACACCTTC. It yields the protein CASSEGGARLAYGYTF. The chain has TRBV6-1 and TRBJ1-2; D is perhaps TRBD1 (6 bases). Per the germline V gene, CDR1 is MNHNS and CDR2 is SASEGT. With 1 base removed from V and 4 bases from J, the gap between germline ends came to 16 bases. This CDR3 is 16 amino acids long.